These 30 T cell receptor beta chains came from one sample sequenced in a study of blood T cells in healthy people across ages. The use of a sample-barcoded 5' primer and a J-beta primer mix characterized a second PCR of roughly 7 to 11 cycles. TCRdb processed the 5' RACE reads anew with MiXCR; each CDR3 protein has one entry. The sample yields 1.5 million to 2 million distinct CDR3 sequences, 28% seen once. Sequenced input: blood. The source of these receptors is a woman younger than 45 in good health.

Comment on this clonotype: The junction and the germline gene differ at one end; a read error may be behind it. V and J are TRBV20-1 and TRBJ2-5; possible D gene TRBD1, 5 bases. The CDR3 is 14 amino acids. Germline CDR1 is DFQATT and CDR2 is SNEGSKA (reference sequence). The CDR3 spells CSAGDHQGTETQYF. CDR3 DNA sequence: TGCAGTGCTGGAGATCATCAGGGTACGGAGACCCAGTACTTC.

The genes are TRBV5-1 and TRBJ2-7, with D perhaps TRBD1 or TRBD2 (5 bases each). Germline V lookup: CDR1 SGHRS, CDR2 YFSETQ. Deletions cut 2 bases from V and 6 bases from J, with 15 bases between. The CDR3 is made up of 14 amino acids. DNA for the CDR3: TGCGCCAGCAGCTTCCCGGGACGGGGCAGCGAGCAGTACTTC. It codes for CASSFPGRGSEQYF.

Concerning this clonotype: This CDR3 is missing its conserved last phenylalanine or tryptophan, likely due to a read error. J is TRBJ2-1 and V is TRBV6-6, with a possible D match to TRBD2 (6 bases). This CDR3 region has 14 residues. With 7 bases removed from V and 0 bases from J, the gap between germline ends came to 10 bases. Germline CDR1 is MNHNY and CDR2 is SVGAGI (reference sequence). The CDR3 loop is CASTGRPSYNEQFC. The CDR3 DNA reads as TGTGCCAGCACTGGGAGGCCCTCCTACAATGAGCAGTTCTGC.

This chain connects TRBV20-1 to TRBJ2-3, with 9 bases lining up with TRBD2. The CDR3 runs 15 residues. J lost 3 bases, V lost 3 bases, and 7 bases had no gene match. The germline V gene has CDR1 DFQATT and CDR2 SNEGSKA (reference sequence). CDR3 sequence (DNA): TGCAGTGCTAGGGGGCTAGCGGGAAAGACAGATACGCAGTATTTT. Protein product: CSARGLAGKTDTQYF.

The rearrangement links TRBV7-2 to TRBJ2-1; D is undetermined. Germline V gene sequence: CDR1 SGHTA, CDR2 FQGNSA. The V and J ends lost 5 bases and 10 bases respectively, with 15 bases between them. The CDR3 sequence is 13 residues long. The CDR3 sequence is CASSRPTANEQFF. Written as DNA, the CDR3 is TGTGCCAGCAGCCGGCCGACGGCCAACGAGCAGTTCTTC.

Many counts were recorded for this clonotype. This sequence joins TRBV10-3 and TRBJ2-7; the D gene is possibly TRBD2 (6 bases). Germline CDR1 ENHRY, CDR2 SYGVKD. This CDR3 spans 13 amino acids. V lost 4 bases and J 0 bases, leaving 7 bases between the germline ends. The CDR3 DNA is TGTGCCATCAGTGCTAGCGCCTCCTACGAGCAGTACTTC. Translated: CAISASASYEQYF.

This clonotype has more than one count but fewer than ten. V and J are TRBV20-1 and TRBJ1-3, with D maybe TRBD1 (5 bases). The CDR3 is made up of 13 amino acids. CDR1 and CDR2 (germline): DFQATT, SNEGSKA (reference sequence). V lost 6 bases and J lost 8, with 17 bases in between. CDR3 residues: CSALLQGSDTIYF. In DNA form, the CDR3 reads TGCAGTGCCCTACTTCAGGGAAGCGACACCATATATTTT.

This clonotype appeared a few times. The chain is built from TRBV7-2 and TRBJ2-1; TRBD2 agrees at 7 bases. This CDR3 region has 14 residues. The junction had 5 bases not matched to a gene; V was cut back by 5 bases and J by 4 bases. CDR1 and CDR2 from the germline V gene are SGHTA and FQGNSA. CDR3 protein: CASSQLARYNEQFF. CDR3 coding DNA: TGTGCCAGCAGCCAACTAGCGCGATACAATGAGCAGTTCTTC.

In its sample, this clonotype was seen a few times. The chain carries TRBV27 and TRBJ1-2; no clear D. Trimming left V 4 bases short and J 4 bases short, with 13 bases between. This CDR3 has 14 residues. The germline gives CDR1 MNHEY, CDR2 SMNVEV (reference sequence). The CDR3 region has the DNA TGTGCCAGCAGTTCCCGTTCGGGGTTCTATGGCTACACCTTC. It specifies CASSSRSGFYGYTF.

With regard to this clonotype: One junction end disagrees with the germline gene, perhaps due to a read error. The rearrangement joins TRBV6-5 to TRBJ2-5; tentative D call: TRBD2 (5 bases). The CDR3 length is 13 residues. CDR1 is MNHEY and CDR2 is SVGAGI in the germline V gene. The CDR3, as DNA: TGTGCCAGCAGTTACGGCAATGGGGAGACCCGGTACTTC. Translation: CASSYGNGETRYF.

The J gene is TRBJ1-5, the V gene TRBV7-9; D might be TRBD1 (5 bases). Trimming cost V 1 base and J 12 bases, with 19 bases left between them. Germline lookup yields CDR1 SEHNR and CDR2 FQNEAQ (reference sequence). This CDR3 contains 15 residues. The CDR3 sequence: CASSLGWDHPSDQHF. The CDR3 DNA reads as TGTGCCAGCAGCTTAGGGTGGGACCATCCCTCGGACCAGCATTTT. Looking up the rest from reference TRBV7-9 and TRBJ1-5 gives the full variable domain: DTGVSQNPRHKITKRGQNVTFRCDPISEHNRLYWYRQTLGQGPEFLTYFQNEAQLEKSRLLSDRFSAERPKGSFSTLEIQRTEQGDSAMYLCASSLGWDHPSDQHFGDGTRLSIL.

This clonotype has just a few counts. V usage is TRBV12-3 or TRBV12-4 and J usage is TRBJ1-2; TRBD1 is a possible D gene (5 bases). Trimming stripped 3 bases from V and 4 bases from J, with 15 bases between. This CDR3 comprises 15 residues. The CDR3 loop reads CASSFEGALSYGYTF. In nucleotides, the CDR3 is TGTGCCAGCAGTTTCGAAGGGGCTTTAAGCTATGGCTACACCTTC.

At least ten counts were recorded for this clonotype. The J gene is TRBJ2-7, the V gene TRBV6-6; 8 nucleotides align to TRBD1. The CDR3 contains 13 residues. Germline CDR1 and CDR2: MNHNY and SVGAGI (reference sequence). The V gene end was trimmed by 7 bases and the J gene end by 4 bases; junction bases not matched to a gene: 6. The CDR3 nucleotides read TGTGCCAGCAAGCTGACAGGGGAGTACGAGCAGTACTTC. Protein product: CASKLTGEYEQYF.

A single count supports this clonotype. A much larger clone lies one base from this, so it may be a read error. This sequence joins TRBV30 and TRBJ1-5; a weak D match, TRBD1 (5 bases). Trimming took off 2 bases at V and 2 bases at J, with 7 bases between the two ends. CDR1 and CDR2 from the germline V gene are GTSNPN and SVGIG (reference sequence). This CDR3 has 13 amino acids. CDR3 bases: TGTGCCTGGAGTCTGGGGGGCAATCAGCCCCAGCATTTT. It encodes CAWSLGGNQPQHF. The full variable domain, completed using reference TRBV30 and TRBJ1-5, is SQTIHQWPATLVQPVGSPLSLECTVEGTSNPNLYWYRQAAGRGLQLLFYSVGIGQISSEVPQNLSASRPQDRQFILSSKKLLLSDSGFYLCAWSLGGNQPQHFGDGTRLSIL.

The chain employs TRBV14 and TRBJ1-2; D gene ambiguous. Deletions cut 3 bases from V and 0 bases from J, with 14 bases between. Germline V gene data show CDR1 as SGHDN and CDR2 as FVKESK. The CDR3 is 16 residues long. In DNA form, the CDR3 reads TGTGCCAGCAGCCAGGGTGGGTCCGCCCCTAACTATGGCTACACCTTC. Translation gives CASSQGGSAPNYGYTF.

This clonotype was seen only a few times. V gene TRBV20-1 combines with J gene TRBJ2-5; 9 bases match TRBD2. CDR3 length equals 13 residues. Trimming took 6 bases from V and 4 from J; bases not matched to a gene: 6. Germline V gene lookup returns CDR1 DFQATT and CDR2 SNEGSKA (reference sequence). CDR3 protein: CSAIAGGPETQYF. The CDR3 DNA follows: TGCAGTGCAATCGCGGGGGGGCCAGAGACCCAGTACTTC.

The table lists this clonotype with a few counts. This sequence joins TRBV9 and TRBJ2-3, with 10 bases lining up with TRBD2. This CDR3 contains 15 residues. CDR1 and CDR2 from the germline V gene are SGDLS and YYNGEE. V lost 4 bases to trimming and J lost 4 bases; unmatched junction nucleotides: 6. This chain's CDR3 is CASSSIGLAADTQYF. The DNA for the CDR3 is TGTGCCAGCAGCTCCATAGGACTAGCGGCAGATACGCAGTATTTT.

Notes on this clonotype: One end of the junction fails to match germline, which may point to a read error. The chain uses TRBV11-2 and TRBJ1-1, with D uncertain. This CDR3 has 14 residues. CDR1 is SGHAT and CDR2 is FQNNGV in the germline V gene. The CDR3 nucleotides read TGTGCCCGCAGCTTGGCCGGACTGAACACTGAAGCTTTCTTT. Translation gives CARSLAGLNTEAFF.

Regarding this clonotype: An end of the junction differs from the germline gene, which may be a read error. The gene calls are TRBV5-1 and TRBJ2-1; 9 positions agree with TRBD2. The CDR3 is 19 amino acids. CDR1 and CDR2 from the germline V gene are SGHRS and YFSETQ. In nucleotides, the CDR3 is TGCGCCAGCAGCTTGCCTAGCGGGGAGGCCCGATTCACCTACAGTGAGCAGTTCTTC. Residues: CASSLPSGEARFTYSEQFF.

In its sample, this clonotype was seen a few times. The chain recombines TRBV7-2 with TRBJ1-6, with a possible D match to TRBD1 (5 bases). Germline V gene lookup returns CDR1 SGHTA and CDR2 FQGNSA. The V and J ends lost 1 base and 14 bases respectively, with 9 bases between them. This CDR3 has 12 amino acids. The CDR3 DNA follows: TGTGCCAGCAGCTTAGGAGGGGATACCCTCCACTTT. Translated: CASSLGGDTLHF. Supplemented by reference TRBV7-2 and TRBJ1-6, the full variable domain reads GAGVSQSPSNKVTEKGKDVELRCDPISGHTALYWYRQSLGQGLEFLIYFQGNSAPDKSGLPSDRFSAERTGGSVSTLTIQRTQQEDSAVYLCASSLGGDTLHFGNGTRLTVT.

This rearrangement joins TRBV3-1 to TRBJ1-2; 8 nucleotides line up with TRBD1. Losses at the gene ends were 5 bases for V and 1 base for J; bases not matched to a gene: 12. The CDR3 runs 17 residues. Germline V lookup: CDR1 LGHDT, CDR2 YNNKEL (reference sequence). The CDR3 nucleotides read TGTGCCAGCAGCGGAGAATACTCAGGGGGCGATAACTATGGCTACACCTTC. Encoded protein: CASSGEYSGGDNYGYTF.

In regard to this clonotype: One junction end disagrees with the germline gene, perhaps due to a read error. The chain combines TRBV12-3 or TRBV12-4 with TRBJ2-3, with D possibly matching TRBD2 (6 bases). The CDR3 is 15 residues long. DNA of the CDR3: TGTGCCAGCAGTTTTCAGGCAGCTAGCGCAGATGCGCAGTATTTT. This encodes CASSFQAASADAQYF.

The chain is built from TRBV2 and TRBJ2-7; no firm D call. V lost 7 bases to trimming and J lost 7 bases, with 23 bases between them. There are 15 residues in the CDR3. Germline values: CDR1 SNHLY, CDR2 FYNNEI. CDR3 in amino acids: CASKSMSQLVNEQYF. In DNA, the CDR3 is TGTGCCAGCAAATCTATGAGCCAGTTGGTGAATGAGCAGTACTTC.

The table lists this clonotype with many counts. The chain combines TRBV20-1 with TRBJ1-2; 7 bases line up with TRBD1. This CDR3 has 13 residues. Germline lookup yields CDR1 DFQATT and CDR2 SNEGSKA (reference sequence). The J segment lost 2 bases and the V segment lost 3 bases, leaving 3 bases of the junction unmatched. The CDR3 sequence: CSARPGQNYGYTF. The CDR3 DNA is TGCAGTGCTAGGCCGGGACAGAACTATGGCTACACCTTC.

In this sample, this clonotype turned up many times. The chain uses TRBV5-1 and TRBJ2-7; 12 bases are a match to TRBD2. The CDR3 runs 15 residues. The germline V gene has CDR1 SGHRS and CDR2 YFSETQ. V lost 0 bases and J lost 6; bases outside the gene matches: 4. The CDR3 spells CASSLGRTSGTEQYF. The CDR3 DNA sequence: TGCGCCAGCAGCTTGGGGCGGACTAGCGGGACCGAGCAGTACTTC.

The chain joins TRBV20-1 to TRBJ2-5, with 7 bases lining up with TRBD1. From germline, CDR1 is DFQATT and CDR2 SNEGSKA (reference sequence). The CDR3 extends over 13 amino acids. V gave up 6 bases and J gave up 4 bases; unmatched junction bases: 8. The CDR3 region is CSADRQGGETQYF. The CDR3 bases are TGCAGTGCCGATAGACAGGGTGGAGAGACCCAGTACTTC.

This clonotype appeared a single time. A much bigger clone sits one base away, suggesting this may be a read error. The chain couples TRBV6-1 to TRBJ1-5; D is possibly TRBD1 (6 bases). Looked up from germline, CDR1 is MNHNS and CDR2 is SASEGT. CDR3 size: 13 residues. The CDR3 DNA follows: TGTGCCAGCAGTGGACAGGCCAATCGGCCCCAGCATTTT. This codes for CASSGQANRPQHF.

Note on this clonotype: The CDR3 end shows no conserved phenylalanine or tryptophan, and so a read error is likely. The chain employs TRBV18 and TRBJ2-5; the D is unclear. CDR1 is KGHSH and CDR2 is LQKENI in the germline V gene. CDR3 length equals 11 residues. The V gene lost 6 bases and the J gene lost 2 bases, with 4 bases spanning the gap. For the CDR3, the DNA is TGTGCCAGCTCGCGACAAGAGACCCAGTACTTA. It translates to CASSRQETQYL.

This clonotype was counted many times. The chain carries TRBV4-3 and TRBJ2-1; D is possibly TRBD2 (6 bases). This CDR3 has 14 residues. Germline loops: CDR1 LGHNA, CDR2 YSLEER. V lost 2 bases to trimming and J lost 8 bases, with 13 bases between them. CDR3 DNA: TGCGCCAGCAGCCAAAACGCGGGGCTTGATGAGCAGTTCTTC. Translating it yields CASSQNAGLDEQFF.

This clonotype was seen ten or more times. The chain is built from TRBV10-2 and TRBJ2-1; weak D call: TRBD2 (5 bases). The CDR3 spans 14 residues. The germline V gene encodes CDR1 WSHSY and CDR2 SAAADI. Trimming removed 0 bases from V and 3 bases from J, with 6 bases in between. The DNA of the CDR3 is TGCGCCAGCAGTGAGTCTCGGGGCTACAATGAGCAGTTCTTC. It yields the protein CASSESRGYNEQFF.